The 4 T cell receptor beta chains below were found in one sample sequenced in a study of T cells in Graves' hyperthyroidism and ophthalmopathy. TCR beta CDR3 sequences were amplified from RNA transcripts. A set of HTBI primers served as the primers for a first-round RT-PCR of the TCR CDR3. Each CDR3 protein gets one entry after TCRdb re-called the multiplex PCR reads with MiXCR. The profile shows about 350,000 distinct CDR3 sequences, over 11% of them singletons. The sequencing input was blood. The receptors here all came from a woman between 25 and 40 years old with Graves' hyperthyroidism.

This clonotype was observed many times. The CDR3 sequence: CASSEGTGDEKLFF. The CDR3, as DNA: TGTGCCAGCAGTGAGGGGACAGGGGACGAAAAACTGTTTTTT. The chain joins TRBV2 to TRBJ1-4, with 10 bases identical to TRBD1. V lost 3 bases to trimming and J lost 8 bases; unmatched junction nucleotides: 3. Looked up from germline, CDR1 is SNHLY and CDR2 is FYNNEI. The CDR3 consists of 14 residues. The full variable domain, in which reference TRBV2 and TRBJ1-4 provide the parts outside the CDR3, is EPEVTQTPSHQVTQMGQEVILRCVPISNHLYFYWYRQILGQKVEFLVSFYNNEISEKSEIFDDQFSVERPDGSNFTLKIRSTKLEDSAMYFCASSEGTGDEKLFFGSGTQLSVL.

This clonotype has a handful of counts. The chain uses TRBV20-1 and TRBJ1-5, with a possible D match to TRBD1 (6 bases). The CDR3 has 14 amino acids. Germline V gene data show CDR1 as DFQATT and CDR2 as SNEGSKA (reference sequence). Trimming took 3 bases from V and 7 from J, leaving 16 bases between them. Here the CDR3 DNA reads TGCAGTGCTAGGGGCAGGGGCTCCTACCAGCCCCAGCATTTT. Protein product: CSARGRGSYQPQHF.

The V and J genes are TRBV11-1 and TRBJ2-5; D perhaps matches TRBD1 (6 bases). This CDR3 comprises 15 residues. Per the germline V gene, CDR1 is SGHAT and CDR2 is FQDESV (reference sequence). Trimming stripped 2 bases from V and 4 bases from J, with 14 bases between. The CDR3 sequence is CASSLRPGVGETQYF. The CDR3 DNA follows: TGTGCCAGCAGCTTAAGACCAGGGGTCGGAGAGACCCAGTACTTC.

This clonotype was detected many times. The chain carries TRBV2 and TRBJ2-5, with TRBD2 matching over 10 bases. With V trimmed by 7 bases and J by 1 base, 6 bases remained unmatched. The CDR3 spans 15 residues. Looked up from germline, CDR1 is SNHLY and CDR2 is FYNNEI. This CDR3 is CASTQLAGGQETQYF. CDR3 DNA sequence: TGTGCCAGCACCCAATTAGCGGGAGGCCAAGAGACCCAGTACTTC.